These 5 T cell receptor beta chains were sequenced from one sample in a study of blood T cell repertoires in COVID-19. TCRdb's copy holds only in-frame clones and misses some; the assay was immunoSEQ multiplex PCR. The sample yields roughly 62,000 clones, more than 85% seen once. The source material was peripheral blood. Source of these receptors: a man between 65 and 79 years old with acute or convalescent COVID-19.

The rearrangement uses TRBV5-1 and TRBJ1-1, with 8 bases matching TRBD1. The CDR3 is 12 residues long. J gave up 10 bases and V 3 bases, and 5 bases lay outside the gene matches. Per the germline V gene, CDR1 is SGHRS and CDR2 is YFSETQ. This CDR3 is CASSSEDRAAFF. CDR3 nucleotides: TGCGCCAGCAGCTCCGAGGACAGGGCAGCTTTCTTT.

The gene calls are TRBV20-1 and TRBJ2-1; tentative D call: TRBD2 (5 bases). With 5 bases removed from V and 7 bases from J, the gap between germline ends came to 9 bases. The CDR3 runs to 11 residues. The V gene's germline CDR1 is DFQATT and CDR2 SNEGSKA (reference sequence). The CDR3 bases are TGCAGTGCTGCCGGACTTAATGAGCAGTTCTTC. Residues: CSAAGLNEQFF.

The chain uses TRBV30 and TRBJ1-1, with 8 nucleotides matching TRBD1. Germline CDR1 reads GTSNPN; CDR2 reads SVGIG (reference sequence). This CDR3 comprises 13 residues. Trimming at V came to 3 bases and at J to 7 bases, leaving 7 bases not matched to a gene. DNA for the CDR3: TGTGCCTGGAGCCCGGGACAGGCAAGTGAAGCTTTCTTT. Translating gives CAWSPGQASEAFF.

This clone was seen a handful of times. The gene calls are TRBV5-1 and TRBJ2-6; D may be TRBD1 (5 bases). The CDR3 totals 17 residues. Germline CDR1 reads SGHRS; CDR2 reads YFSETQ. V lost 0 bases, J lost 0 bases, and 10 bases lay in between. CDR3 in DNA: TGCGCCAGCAGCTTGGTGCAGGGTATCTCTGGGGCCAACGTCCTGACTTTC. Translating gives CASSLVQGISGANVLTF.

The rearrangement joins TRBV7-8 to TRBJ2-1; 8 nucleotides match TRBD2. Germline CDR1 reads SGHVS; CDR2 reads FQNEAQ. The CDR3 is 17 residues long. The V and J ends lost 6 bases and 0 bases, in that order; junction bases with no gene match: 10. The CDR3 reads CASRATSGRSSYNEQFF. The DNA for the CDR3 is TGTGCCAGCAGAGCTACTAGCGGCCGGAGCTCCTACAATGAGCAGTTCTTC.